This T cell receptor (beta chain) was recorded in a study of CD8 T cells in Susac syndrome. This CDR3 is 17 amino acids long. The J segment lost 6 bases and the V segment lost 3 bases, leaving 19 bases of the junction unmatched. Per germline, CDR1 GTSNPN and CDR2 SVGIG (reference sequence). This clonotype was counted only a few times. With random hexamers, reverse transcription was performed on about 0.5 to 1 ug of RNA. TCRdb recomputed calls from the immunoSEQ multiplex PCR reads with MiXCR, one row per CDR3 protein. This table holds some 450,000 distinct CDR3 sequences, approximately 89% found once.

The sequence derives from a human donor with multiple sclerosis. What was sequenced was CD8+ T cells from PBMCs. The V call is TRBV30, the J call TRBJ2-7; 8 positions match TRBD1. As DNA, the CDR3 is TGTGCCTGGAGCCTTCGATGGGACAGGAATGATGTTGGCGAGCAGTACTTC. It specifies CAWSLRWDRNDVGEQYF.